The clone carrying this T cell receptor (beta chain) was seen a handful of times. This specimen belongs to a study of T cells after yellow fever vaccination. In germline, CDR1 is LNHDA, CDR2 SQIVND (reference sequence). The CDR3 sequence is 15 residues long. V lost 4 bases to trimming and J lost 7 bases; unmatched junction nucleotides: 10. In TCRdb, the 5' RACE reads were re-called with MiXCR into one record per CDR3 protein. The sample shows hundreds of thousands of distinct CDR3 sequences, about 5.2% of them seen only once. The TCR originated in a man aged 18 to 35 who received the YFV17D yellow fever vaccine. The chain has TRBV19 and TRBJ1-2; the match to TRBD1 covers 9 bases. The material sequenced was CD4+ T cells sorted from PBMCs, taken on the day of the yellow fever booster vaccination. The CDR3 DNA is TGTGCCAGTAGTAAGACCGGGACAGGGTCTTCTGGCTACACCTTC. Protein product: CASSKTGTGSSGYTF. Filled out from reference TRBV19 and TRBJ1-2, the complete variable domain reads DGGITQSPKYLFRKEGQNVTLSCEQNLNHDAMYWYRQDPGQGLRLIYYSQIVNDFQKGDIAEGYSVSREKKESFPLTVTSAQKNPTAFYLCASSKTGTGSSGYTFGSGTRLTVV.